Below are 10 T cell receptor beta chains sequenced from a single sample in a study of blood T cell repertoires in COVID-19. Here immunoSEQ multiplex PCR was the method, and the copy in TCRdb shows in-frame clones only, minus some. The repertoire includes 150,000 to 200,000 clones, 70% to 90% of them detected once, and about 0.8% sits in the top ten. Sequencing used PBMCs or T cells enriched from blood (not recorded which). The receptors were sampled from a woman between 18 and 29 years old who had recovered from COVID-19.

The CDR3 region is CASSTRLAGGNTGELFF. Written as DNA, the CDR3 is TGTGCCAGCAGCACCCGACTAGCGGGAGGCAACACCGGGGAGCTGTTTTTT. V usage is TRBV9 and J usage is TRBJ2-2, with 13 bases aligning to TRBD2. There are 17 residues in the CDR3. V shed 4 bases and J 2 bases; nucleotides not matched to a gene: 5. Germline assignment: CDR1 SGDLS and CDR2 YYNGEE.

The V call is TRBV14, the J call TRBJ2-3; 7 bases fit TRBD2. The CDR3 is 16 amino acids. Germline CDR1 and CDR2: SGHDN and FVKESK. J lost 1 base, V lost 3 bases, and 7 bases had no gene match. CDR3 sequence: CASSHLPGLRTDTQYF. CDR3 bases: TGTGCCAGCAGCCATCTCCCGGGACTACGCACAGATACGCAGTATTTT.

The chain recombines TRBV4-2 with TRBJ2-1; 15 bases are a match to TRBD2. Germline loops: CDR1 LGHNA, CDR2 YNFKEQ. V was clipped by 4 bases and J by 4 bases; unmatched bases: 11. The CDR3 loop spans 19 amino acids. The CDR3 loop is CASSPRGLAGGFGYNEQFF. CDR3 nucleotide sequence: TGTGCCAGCAGCCCAAGAGGACTAGCGGGAGGGTTCGGTTACAATGAGCAGTTCTTC.

The rearrangement uses TRBV28 and TRBJ2-1; D perhaps matches TRBD2 (5 bases). V dropped 10 bases and J dropped 0 bases, with 16 bases sitting between them. CDR1 is MDHEN, CDR2 SYDVKM, per germline. The CDR3 totals 15 residues. Here the CDR3 reads CATVAGRSSYNEQFF. In nucleotides, the CDR3 is TGTGCCACCGTCGCTGGGAGATCCTCCTACAATGAGCAGTTCTTC.

This clone was seen just once. The chain couples TRBV5-1 to TRBJ2-6; D is perhaps TRBD2 (6 bases). Germline CDR1 is SGHRS and CDR2 is YFSETQ. The CDR3 length is 18 residues. Trimming took 0 bases from V and 4 from J, leaving 17 bases between them. The CDR3 reads CASSLAAIAERGANVLTF. Written as DNA, the CDR3 is TGCGCCAGCAGCTTGGCCGCGATAGCGGAGAGGGGGGCCAACGTCCTGACTTTC.

The chain's CDR3 is CASSPGLAGAVNEQFF. CDR3 in DNA: TGTGCCAGCAGCCCGGGACTAGCGGGAGCTGTTAATGAGCAGTTCTTC. This chain links TRBV7-8 with TRBJ2-1; 14 bases are a match to TRBD2. V dropped 5 bases and J dropped 7; count of bases not matched to a gene: 7. CDR3 size: 16 residues. Per germline, CDR1 SGHVS and CDR2 FQNEAQ.

The chain couples TRBV7-2 to TRBJ2-3, with 10 positions matching TRBD2. Germline V gives CDR1 SGHTA, CDR2 FQGNSA. The CDR3 runs 15 residues. The J segment lost 3 bases and the V segment lost 6 bases, leaving 6 bases of the junction unmatched. Here the CDR3 DNA reads TGTGCCAGCAGGCTAGCGGGAGATAGGACAGATACGCAGTATTTT. Its translation: CASRLAGDRTDTQYF.

The chain is built from TRBV7-9 and TRBJ2-2; D is possibly TRBD2 (5 bases). The CDR3 is 13 amino acids. Trimming pared 2 bases from V and 7 bases from J, leaving 8 bases between. From germline, CDR1 is SEHNR and CDR2 FQNEAQ (reference sequence). The CDR3 sequence: CASSLTRDGELFF. CDR3 nucleotide sequence: TGTGCCAGCAGCTTAACTCGGGACGGGGAGCTGTTTTTT.

This clone occurred once. The chain employs TRBV3-1 (or the pseudogene TRBV3-2) and TRBJ2-1; D remains ambiguous. Trimming removed 4 bases at V and 4 bases at J, with 2 bases between. The CDR3 has 11 amino acids. Germline V gives CDR1 LGHDT, CDR2 YNNKEL (reference sequence). This CDR3 reads CASSLYNEQFF. DNA of the CDR3: TGTGCCAGCAGCCTATACAATGAGCAGTTCTTC.

This sequence joins TRBV4-1 and TRBJ1-2; D may be TRBD1 (5 bases). CDR1 is MGHRA, CDR2 YSYEKL, per germline. The CDR3 runs 14 residues. V was shortened by 0 bases and J by 4 bases, with 9 bases between the two germline ends. The CDR3 DNA is TGCGCCAGCAGCCAAGAAGGGGAGGCCTATGGCTACACCTTC. Its protein product is CASSQEGEAYGYTF.